Sequencing of this TCR beta chain was carried out in a study of long-term antiretroviral therapy in people with HIV. Study-wide results and caveats: Among HIV repertoires, CDR3 length ranges were narrower than those of controls.

In regard to this clone: The antigen is not known.

The CDR3 totals 14 residues. CDR1 SGHDT and CDR2 YYEEEE come from the germline V gene. Between the trimmed V and J ends, which lost 3 bases and 0 bases, there was a span of 10 bases. Runs used v3.0 of the immunoSEQ assay and were done at survey level. Repertoires were generated with immunoSEQ multiplex PCR, while TCRdb's copy carries only in-frame clones and drops some. The profile shows 15,000 to 20,000 clones, about four fifths of them singletons. This material consisted of unsorted PBMCs, taken at the start of antiretroviral therapy. The sequence derives from a man aged 30 to 39 with HIV. This sequence joins TRBV5-6 and TRBJ2-7, with D possibly matching TRBD1 (5 bases). The CDR3 loop is CASSYDRISYEQYF. The CDR3, as DNA: TGTGCCAGCAGCTACGACAGAATCTCCTACGAGCAGTACTTC.